This T cell receptor (beta chain) was identified in a study of vaccination effects on CD4 cells after COVID-19. Broader study findings: The study found that only 1 of 255 vaccine-induced clones from healthy vaccinees cross-reacted with common cold coronaviruses.

Sequencing used immunoSEQ multiplex PCR; TCRdb keeps in-frame clones, though not all of them. The sample has 70,000 or so clones; about four fifths are singletons. Antigen-specific CD4+ T cell clonotypes were called by their expansion after viral peptide-pool culture in ViraFEST. The authors isolated CD4+ T cells after more than eight days of culture. Nucleocapsid antibodies were negative in the vaccine recipients, who had never had SARS-CoV-2 infection. This CDR3 is built from 20 residues. With V trimmed by 3 bases and J by 5 bases, 23 bases remained unmatched. Germline values: CDR1 SGDLS, CDR2 YYNGEE. Remarks on this clone: Antigen specificity is unknown.

The clonotype was recovered from a human donor who received a COVID-19 vaccine. The source material was CD4+ T cells from PBMCs cultured with SARS-CoV-2 spike peptides, sampled before COVID-19 vaccination. The gene calls are TRBV9 and TRBJ2-5; 9 bases agree with TRBD2. The CDR3 protein is CASSGRDLLSAGGSRETQYF. CDR3 nucleotides: TGTGCCAGCAGCGGCCGGGACCTACTTTCGGCGGGGGGGTCACGCGAGACCCAGTACTTC.